Below are 20 T cell receptor beta chains sequenced from a single sample in a study of spatial heterogeneity in lung cancer. Study-wide results and caveats: Tracking of tumor mutation counts was seen in expanded intratumoral alpha and beta TCR counts.

The sample's time point: sample taken at primary tumor resection. TCRdb reprocessed the 5' RACE reads via MiXCR and lists one record per CDR3 protein. This sample yields more than 2,500 distinct CDR3 sequences, of which around 50% are seen a single time; around two thirds belongs to the top ten. The antigens for these receptors are not known. The sample was lung tumor tissue, taken at surgery. Receptor source: a male donor with early-stage non-small cell lung cancer.

Only a few counts were recorded for this clonotype. Within a library made for alpha chains, this beta chain is off target, and its count is uninformative. The chain combines TRBV7-2 with TRBJ2-3; a weak D match, TRBD2 (6 bases). The CDR3 length is 15 residues. Trimming stripped 5 bases from V and 0 bases from J, with 12 bases between. Germline CDR1 is SGHTA and CDR2 is FQGNSA. The CDR3 DNA follows: TGTGCCAGCAGCCGCAGCGGGCCCAGCACAGATACGCAGTATTTT. It encodes CASSRSGPSTDTQYF.

Relative to its sample, this clonotype is medium-sized. This beta chain is off target for a library built for alpha chains, so its abundance means little. The chain recombines TRBV18 with TRBJ2-7; TRBD1 agrees at 9 bases. This CDR3 comprises 13 residues. V shed 3 bases, J shed 6 bases, and the junction held 3 bases outside the gene matches. Germline CDR1 KGHSH, CDR2 LQKENI. The CDR3 nucleotides are TGTGCCAGCTCACCGGGACAGGGTGTCGAGCAGTACTTC. Encoded protein: CASSPGQGVEQYF.

This clonotype was seen a few times. Within a library made for alpha chains, this beta chain is off target, and its count is uninformative. J is TRBJ2-5 and V is TRBV20-1; the D gene could be TRBD1 or TRBD2 (6 bases each). V gave up 6 bases and J gave up 6 bases, with 14 bases separating them. Germline V gene lookup returns CDR1 DFQATT and CDR2 SNEGSKA (reference sequence). The CDR3 extends over 12 amino acids. CDR3 region: CSAWGASKTQYF. CDR3 sequence (DNA): TGCAGTGCGTGGGGGGCCTCGAAGACCCAGTACTTC.

With respect to this clonotype: The library was prepared for alpha chains; this beta chain is a stray read, so its frequency means little. This rearrangement joins TRBV28 to TRBJ2-3, with unresolved D. This CDR3 region has 13 residues. V lost 4 bases, J lost 0 bases, and 5 bases lay in between. The germline V gene encodes CDR1 MDHEN and CDR2 SYDVKM. CDR3 protein: CASSSTSTDTQYF. CDR3 coding DNA: TGTGCCAGCAGTTCGACTAGCACAGATACGCAGTATTTT.

This clonotype came up a few times. This beta chain is a stray read from a library made for alpha chains; its abundance is not meaningful. The chain joins TRBV27 to TRBJ1-6; no definite D call. The CDR3 has 15 residues. Germline V gene sequence: CDR1 MNHEY, CDR2 SMNVEV (reference sequence). Trimming removed 5 bases from V and 0 bases from J, with 8 bases in between. The CDR3 DNA reads TGTGCCAGCAGTCCGCAGAGCTCCTATAATTCACCCCTCCACTTT. It specifies CASSPQSSYNSPLHF.

This clonotype has a single count. This beta chain represents an off-target read in a library built for alpha chains; its size is of limited meaning. This chain connects TRBV7-2 to TRBJ1-1, with D perhaps TRBD1 (6 bases). CDR3 length: 15 residues. Trimming shortened V by 4 bases and J by 1 base, and 13 bases separated the two germline ends. Germline CDR1 and CDR2: SGHTA and FQGNSA. The CDR3 bases are TGTGCCAGCAGCTCCCAGGGACAAACGAACACTGAAGCTTTCTTT. This encodes CASSSQGQTNTEAFF.

On this clonotype itself: This beta chain slipped into a library made for alpha chains as a stray read, so its size is not meaningful. The V gene is TRBV7-9, the J gene TRBJ2-5, with D tentatively TRBD1 (6 bases). V was shortened by 1 base and J by 1 base, with 13 bases between the two germline ends. Looked up from germline, CDR1 is SEHNR and CDR2 is FQNEAQ (reference sequence). CDR3 length: 16 residues. The CDR3 region is CASSLGMQGIQETQYF. Here the CDR3 DNA reads TGTGCCAGCAGCTTAGGAATGCAGGGGATCCAAGAGACCCAGTACTTC. Drawing the rest from reference TRBV7-9 and TRBJ2-5, the complete variable domain is DTGVSQNPRHKITKRGQNVTFRCDPISEHNRLYWYRQTLGQGPEFLTYFQNEAQLEKSRLLSDRFSAERPKGSFSTLEIQRTEQGDSAMYLCASSLGMQGIQETQYFGPGTRLLVL.

On this clonotype itself: Found in a library prepared for alpha chains, this beta chain is an off-target read, and its abundance has little meaning. The chain employs TRBV6-4 and TRBJ1-1; no reliable D call. Germline V gene data show CDR1 as MRHNA and CDR2 as SNTAGT. Trimming shortened V by 3 bases and J by 1 base, and 9 bases separated the two germline ends. The CDR3 covers 14 residues. CDR3 protein: CASSEGGENTEAFF. The CDR3 coding sequence is TGTGCCAGCAGTGAAGGTGGGGAGAACACTGAAGCTTTCTTT.

A remark on this clonotype: The library was designed around alpha chains, so this beta chain is a stray read whose abundance carries little weight. The rearrangement links TRBV6-1 to TRBJ2-1, with 11 bases identical to TRBD2. V shed 4 bases and J 1 base; nucleotides not matched to a gene: 3. CDR3 size: 16 residues. The germline gives CDR1 MNHNS, CDR2 SASEGT. The CDR3 DNA reads TGTGCCAGCAGTGTCACTAGCGGGGGTTCCTACAATGAGCAGTTCTTC. Amino acids: CASSVTSGGSYNEQFF.

This clonotype is classed as medium-sized. This beta chain is an off-target read within a library intended for alpha chains, so its frequency means little. The chain links TRBV9 to TRBJ2-2; 8 bases match TRBD2. CDR3 length: 15 amino acids. The V segment lost 4 bases and the J segment 7 bases; nucleotides outside the gene matches: 9. The V gene's germline CDR1 is SGDLS and CDR2 YYNGEE. The CDR3 loop is CASSPPGLVGGELFF. In DNA form, the CDR3 reads TGTGCCAGCAGCCCTCCGGGACTAGTAGGCGGGGAGCTGTTTTTT.

Concerning this clonotype: Little can be read into the size of this beta chain, an off-target read in a library designed for alpha chains. The rearrangement uses TRBV14 and TRBJ2-3; the match to TRBD1 covers 7 bases. Germline lookup yields CDR1 SGHDN and CDR2 FVKESK. V lost 4 bases, J lost 2 bases, and 3 bases stayed unmatched. The CDR3 spans 14 residues. In DNA form, the CDR3 reads TGTGCCAGCAGCCGGGACAGTCCCACAGATACGCAGTATTTT. Its translation is CASSRDSPTDTQYF.

This clonotype has just a few counts. Because the library targeted alpha chains, this beta chain is an off-target read whose size means little. V is TRBV20-1 and J is TRBJ2-3, with 9 nucleotides matching TRBD2. The CDR3 covers 14 residues. V was pared by 6 bases and J by 0 bases, with 4 bases of the junction left unmatched. The germline CDR1 and CDR2 sequences are DFQATT and SNEGSKA (reference sequence). This CDR3 is CSARRGGSTDTQYF. CDR3 sequence (DNA): TGCAGTGCCCGGCGGGGGGGAAGCACAGATACGCAGTATTTT.

About this clonotype: This beta chain is a stray read from a library made for alpha chains; its abundance is not meaningful. The J gene is TRBJ2-3, the V gene TRBV4-3, with a tentative D call TRBD1 (5 bases). V was pared by 0 bases and J by 6 bases, with 19 bases between. Germline V gene data show CDR1 as LGHNA and CDR2 as YSLEER. CDR3 length equals 17 residues. The CDR3 region is CASSQETPGKTMDTQYF. The CDR3 region has the DNA TGCGCCAGCAGCCAAGAGACCCCAGGGAAGACGATGGATACGCAGTATTTT.

About this clonotype itself: This beta chain is a stray read from a library made for alpha chains; its abundance is not meaningful. The CDR3 region is CASRWTGGHNEQFF. The DNA of the CDR3 is TGTGCCAGCAGATGGACAGGGGGACACAATGAGCAGTTCTTC. The chain employs TRBV12-3 or TRBV12-4 and TRBJ2-1, with 10 bases fitting TRBD1. V dropped 6 bases and J dropped 5; count of bases not matched to a gene: 4. The CDR3 has 14 residues.

This clonotype was detected a few times. The library was built for alpha chains, so this beta chain is an off-target read and its size means little. This sequence joins TRBV27 and TRBJ2-7, with TRBD1 matching 8 bases. Germline trimming cut 5 bases from V and 4 bases from J; bases unmatched to any gene: 7. The CDR3 covers 14 residues. Germline V gene lookup returns CDR1 MNHEY and CDR2 SMNVEV (reference sequence). In nucleotides, the CDR3 is TGTGCCAGCAGTCCGGGACAGGTTATTTACGAGCAGTACTTC. Its protein is CASSPGQVIYEQYF.

Remarks on this clonotype: This beta chain was picked up by a library intended for alpha chains and is off target, so its count carries little meaning. The J gene is TRBJ2-3, the V gene TRBV6-1, with D perhaps matching TRBD1 (5 bases). Germline CDR1 reads MNHNS; CDR2 reads SASEGT. V lost 6 bases and J 2 bases, leaving 9 bases between the germline ends. The CDR3 length is 13 residues. In nucleotides, the CDR3 is TGTGCCAGCAGCTGGGGCTCCACAGATACGCAGTATTTT. Its translation: CASSWGSTDTQYF.

This clonotype is labeled medium-sized. The library was designed around alpha chains, so this beta chain is a stray read whose abundance carries little weight. The chain employs TRBV18 and TRBJ2-3; 10 nucleotides agree with TRBD2. Trimming took 2 bases from V and 5 from J; bases not matched to a gene: 7. The germline V gene has CDR1 KGHSH and CDR2 LQKENI. The CDR3 extends over 16 amino acids. CDR3 residues: CASSPGKGLARDTQYF. The CDR3 bases are TGTGCCAGCTCACCAGGGAAGGGACTAGCGCGAGATACGCAGTATTTT.

Of note for this clonotype: Since it is a stray read in a library aimed at alpha chains, this beta chain has a size that is not meaningful. V gene TRBV2 combines with J gene TRBJ2-7, with 9 bases aligning to TRBD1. CDR1 is SNHLY and CDR2 is FYNNEI in the germline V gene. With 6 bases clipped from V and 0 bases from J, the junction kept 6 bases outside the gene matches. The CDR3 runs 15 residues. CDR3 protein: CASREGQGSSYEQYF. For the CDR3, the DNA is TGTGCCAGCAGAGAGGGACAGGGCAGCTCCTACGAGCAGTACTTC.

Turning to this clonotype: This beta chain is a stray sequence in a library constructed for alpha chains; its clone size is not meaningful. The J gene is TRBJ2-7, the V gene TRBV5-6; D gene unclear. Germline CDR1 reads SGHDT; CDR2 reads YYEEEE. Trimming left V 1 base short and J 2 bases short, with 13 bases between. The CDR3 is made up of 15 amino acids. CDR3 in amino acids: CASSLRRRITYEQYF. The CDR3, as DNA: TGTGCCAGCAGCTTGAGGCGAAGGATTACCTACGAGCAGTACTTC. The variable domain in full, with the rest retrieved from reference TRBV5-6 and TRBJ2-7, is DAGVTQSPTHLIKTRGQQVTLRCSPKSGHDTVSWYQQALGQGPQFIFQYYEEEERQRGNFPDRFSGHQFPNYSSELNVNALLLGDSALYLCASSLRRRITYEQYFGPGTRLTVT.

This clonotype was seen just once. Since it is a stray read in a library aimed at alpha chains, this beta chain has a size that is not meaningful. The chain carries TRBV7-3 and TRBJ1-2, with D hard to call. The germline gives CDR1 SGHTA, CDR2 FQGTGA. The CDR3 totals 13 residues. With 1 base removed from V and 3 bases from J, the gap between germline ends came to 6 bases. The CDR3 sequence: CASSLSSDYGYTF. DNA of the CDR3: TGTGCCAGCAGCTTAAGTTCCGACTATGGCTACACCTTC.